The clone carrying this T cell receptor beta chain was counted a single time. This sample was included in a study of blood T cell repertoires in COVID-19. Study-level information: The United States, Italy and Spain supplied acute and convalescent COVID-19 samples.

This CDR3 has 17 residues. The germline gives CDR1 MNHNS, CDR2 SASEGT. Trimming left V 0 bases short and J 6 bases short, with 18 bases between. Sequencing was performed with immunoSEQ multiplex PCR; in TCRdb, only in-frame clones are kept and a portion is missing. The data show fewer than 500,000 clones, 80% to 90% seen once. Sequenced: PBMCs or T cells enriched from blood (not recorded which). The chain uses TRBV6-1 and TRBJ2-1; D may be TRBD2 (7 bases). The receptor was derived from a man aged 25 to 45 who had recovered from COVID-19. The CDR3 loop is CASSEAILRGARNEQFF. In DNA form, the CDR3 reads TGTGCCAGCAGTGAAGCCATTCTCCGGGGGGCGCGCAATGAGCAGTTCTTC.